Reported below is one T cell receptor beta chain. The sample comes from a study of cytomegalovirus exposure and HLA in healthy donors. A multiplex PCR was run with 60 Vbeta primers and 13 Jbeta primers. Here immunoSEQ multiplex PCR was the method, and the copy in TCRdb shows in-frame clones only, minus some. This table holds about 96,000 clones, about four fifths found once. The CDR3 consists of 18 residues. Germline lookup yields CDR1 SGHKS and CDR2 YYEKEE (reference sequence). J lost 4 bases, V lost 4 bases, and 16 bases had no gene match. The receptor comes from a woman aged 70-85 years in good health and CMV-seropositive. The chain couples TRBV5-5 to TRBJ1-5; 8 bases are a match to TRBD1. The sequenced material came from PBMCs. The CDR3 sequence: CASSRTYKDRVLNQPQHF. CDR3 bases: TGTGCCAGCAGCCGGACGTATAAGGACAGGGTCCTAAATCAGCCCCAGCATTTT.